This entry lists 7 T cell receptor beta chains sequenced from one sample in a study of T cells in Graves' hyperthyroidism and ophthalmopathy. Amplified TCR beta CDR3 regions came from RNA transcripts. Using the HTBI primer set, a first-round RT-PCR was run on the TCR CDR3. TCRdb passed the multiplex PCR reads through MiXCR, listing each CDR3 protein once. Of some 550,000 distinct CDR3 sequences in the sample, roughly 16% were seen once. Sequencing input: blood. These receptors came from a woman aged 40-49 years with Graves' ophthalmopathy.

The gene calls are TRBV4-1 and TRBJ1-6; TRBD1 agrees at 10 bases. V lost 0 bases, J lost 1 base, and 12 bases stayed unmatched. The germline V gene encodes CDR1 MGHRA and CDR2 YSYEKL. CDR3 length equals 21 residues. DNA for the CDR3: TGCGCCAGCAGCCAAGAGTTTGACAGGGGGCGGCTGACGTCCTATAATTCACCCCTCCACTTT. Translating it yields CASSQEFDRGRLTSYNSPLHF.

This clonotype turned up a few times. The chain recombines TRBV6-1 with TRBJ2-6; TRBD1 agrees at 8 bases. The CDR3 length is 18 residues. Losses at the gene ends were 5 bases for V and 0 bases for J; bases not matched to a gene: 9. Germline V CDR1 and CDR2: MNHNS, SASEGT. The CDR3 region is CASSFLPGQASGANVLTF. CDR3 nucleotide sequence: TGTGCCAGCAGTTTCCTACCGGGACAGGCCTCTGGGGCCAACGTCCTGACTTTC.

The J gene is TRBJ2-5, the V gene TRBV28; D not certain. This CDR3 is 13 amino acids long. CDR1 and CDR2 from the germline V gene are MDHEN and SYDVKM. The V gene lost 3 bases and the J gene lost 5 bases, with 10 bases spanning the gap. The CDR3 loop reads CASSFADPETQYF. CDR3 coding DNA: TGTGCCAGCAGTTTCGCCGATCCTGAGACCCAGTACTTC.

This clonotype was recorded many times. This chain connects TRBV18 to TRBJ2-7, with 11 bases aligning to TRBD2. CDR3 length equals 15 residues. J gave up 3 bases and V 1 base, and 2 bases lay outside the gene matches. Germline CDR1 and CDR2: KGHSH and LQKENI. The CDR3 DNA reads TGTGCCAGCTCACCACGGGGACTAGCGGACTACGAGCAGTACTTC. Its protein is CASSPRGLADYEQYF.

The V gene is TRBV5-1, the J gene TRBJ1-1, with D perhaps matching TRBD1 (5 bases). V gave up 4 bases and J gave up 4 bases, with 20 bases separating them. Germline loops: CDR1 SGHRS, CDR2 YFSETQ. The CDR3 runs 16 residues. DNA for the CDR3: TGCGCCAGCAGCCCACGTGAGGGGCTGGGTTTCACTGAAGCTTTCTTT. It yields the protein CASSPREGLGFTEAFF.

This clonotype was seen repeatedly, ten times or more. The rearrangement joins TRBV28 to TRBJ2-2, with D possibly TRBD1 on 5 matching bases. This CDR3 region has 14 residues. Germline V gene sequence: CDR1 MDHEN, CDR2 SYDVKM. Trimming shortened V by 3 bases and J by 3 bases, and 8 bases separated the two germline ends. For the CDR3, the DNA is TGTGCCAGCAGTTTCAGGGTTTACACCGGGGAGCTGTTTTTT. Its protein product is CASSFRVYTGELFF.

The J gene is TRBJ2-1, the V gene TRBV7-9; a possible D gene is TRBD2 (6 bases). Trimming left V 5 bases short and J 3 bases short, with 14 bases between. The germline CDR1 and CDR2 sequences are SEHNR and FQNEAQ (reference sequence). CDR3 size: 15 residues. CDR3 sequence reads: CASSTTTRLYNEQFF. In DNA, the CDR3 is TGTGCCAGCAGCACGACGACTAGACTCTACAATGAGCAGTTCTTC.